What follows is one T cell receptor beta chain and its context. Method: immunoSEQ multiplex PCR; TCRdb's copy keeps in-frame clones and lacks some. Among 72,000 or so clones listed, less than 85% were seen once. The sample originates from a study of OX40 agonist ivuxolimab in advanced cancers. Turning to the study itself: Earlier treatment with anti-PD-1, anti-PD-L1 or anti-CTLA-4 was permitted, and roughly 42% had received some.

The CDR3 spans 16 residues. CDR1 is SQVTM, CDR2 ANQGSEA, per germline. J lost 1 base, V lost 3 bases, and 6 bases had no gene match. This sequence originates from an adult with an advanced solid tumor such as melanoma, head and neck, liver or kidney cancer. The sample consisted of CD4+ or CD8+ T cells sorted from blood, taken in a trial of the OX40 agonist ivuxolimab. The V and J genes are TRBV29-1 and TRBJ2-1, with 10 bases aligning to TRBD1. For the CDR3, the DNA is TGCAGCGTTGAGGCCGGGACAGGGGTATCCTACAATGAGCAGTTCTTC. This encodes CSVEAGTGVSYNEQFF.